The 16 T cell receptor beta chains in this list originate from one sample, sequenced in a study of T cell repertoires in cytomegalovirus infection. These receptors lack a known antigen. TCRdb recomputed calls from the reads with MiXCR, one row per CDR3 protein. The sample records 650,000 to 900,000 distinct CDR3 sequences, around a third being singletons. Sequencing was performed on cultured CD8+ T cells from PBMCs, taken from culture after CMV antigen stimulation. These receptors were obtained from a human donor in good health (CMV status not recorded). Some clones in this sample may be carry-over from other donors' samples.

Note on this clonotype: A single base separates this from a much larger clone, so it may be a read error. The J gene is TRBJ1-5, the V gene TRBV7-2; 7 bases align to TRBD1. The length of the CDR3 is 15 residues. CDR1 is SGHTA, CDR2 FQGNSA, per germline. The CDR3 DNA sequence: TGTGTCAGCAGCTTAGGCCCGGACAGGAATCAACCCCAGCATTTT. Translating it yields CVSSLGPDRNQPQHF. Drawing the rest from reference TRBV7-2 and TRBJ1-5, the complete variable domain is GAGVSQSPSNKVTEKGKDVELRCDPISGHTALYWYRQSLGQGLEFLIYFQGNSAPDKSGLPSDRFSAERTGGSVSTLTIQRTQQEDSAVYLCVSSLGPDRNQPQHFGDGTRLSIL.

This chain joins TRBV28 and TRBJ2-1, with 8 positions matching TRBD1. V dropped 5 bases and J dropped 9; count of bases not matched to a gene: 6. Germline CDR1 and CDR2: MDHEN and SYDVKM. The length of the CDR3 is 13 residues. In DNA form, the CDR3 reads TGTGCCAGCAGTCTCCGGACAGGGAGTGAGCAGTTCTTC. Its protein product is CASSLRTGSEQFF.

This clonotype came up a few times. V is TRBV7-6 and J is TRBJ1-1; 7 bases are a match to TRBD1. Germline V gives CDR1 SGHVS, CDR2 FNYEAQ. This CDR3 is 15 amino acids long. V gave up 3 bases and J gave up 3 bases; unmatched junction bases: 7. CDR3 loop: CASSLRGRGDTEAFF. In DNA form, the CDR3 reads TGTGCCAGCAGCTTGAGGGGGCGAGGGGACACTGAAGCTTTCTTT.

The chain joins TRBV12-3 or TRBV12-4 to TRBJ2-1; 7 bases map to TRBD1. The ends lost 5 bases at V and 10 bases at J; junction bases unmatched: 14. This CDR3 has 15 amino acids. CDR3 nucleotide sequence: TGTGCCAGCAGTCTACGGACAGGCCGAGATGGGGAGCAGTTCTTC. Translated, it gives CASSLRTGRDGEQFF.

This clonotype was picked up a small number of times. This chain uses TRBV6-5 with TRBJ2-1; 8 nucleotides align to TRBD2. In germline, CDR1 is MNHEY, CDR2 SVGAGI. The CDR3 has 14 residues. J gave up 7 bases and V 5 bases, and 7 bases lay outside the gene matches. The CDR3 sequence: CASSVRGGVNEQFF. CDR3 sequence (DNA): TGTGCCAGCAGTGTACGGGGGGGCGTAAATGAGCAGTTCTTC.

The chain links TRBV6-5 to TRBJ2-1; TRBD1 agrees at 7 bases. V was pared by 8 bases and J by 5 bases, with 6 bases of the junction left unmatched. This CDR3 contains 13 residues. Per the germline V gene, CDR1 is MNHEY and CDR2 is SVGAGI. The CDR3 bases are TGTGCCAGCGCGACAGGGTTCGACAATGAGCAGTTCTTC. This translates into CASATGFDNEQFF.

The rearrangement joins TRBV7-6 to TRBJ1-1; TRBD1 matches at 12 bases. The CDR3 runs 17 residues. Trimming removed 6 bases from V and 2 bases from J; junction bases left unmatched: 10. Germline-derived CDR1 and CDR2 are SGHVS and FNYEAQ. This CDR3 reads CASSDPGQGAENTEAFF. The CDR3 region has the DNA TGTGCCAGCAGTGATCCGGGACAGGGGGCGGAAAACACTGAAGCTTTCTTT.

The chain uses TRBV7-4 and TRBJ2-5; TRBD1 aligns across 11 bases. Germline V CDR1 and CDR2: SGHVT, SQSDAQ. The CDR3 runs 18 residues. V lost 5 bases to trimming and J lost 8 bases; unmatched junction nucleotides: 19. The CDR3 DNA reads TGTGCCAGCAGCCACCAAGGACAGGGGGCATGGAGAGGTGATACCCAGTACTTC. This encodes CASSHQGQGAWRGDTQYF.

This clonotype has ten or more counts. The CDR3 reads CASSFGGSYNSPLHF. CDR3 in DNA: TGTGCCAGCAGCTTTGGGGGCTCCTATAATTCACCCCTCCACTTT. This sequence joins TRBV7-2 and TRBJ1-6; possibly TRBD1 for D (5 bases). V lost 3 bases to trimming and J lost 0 bases, with 6 bases between them. The CDR3 spans 15 residues. Germline CDR1 SGHTA, CDR2 FQGNSA.

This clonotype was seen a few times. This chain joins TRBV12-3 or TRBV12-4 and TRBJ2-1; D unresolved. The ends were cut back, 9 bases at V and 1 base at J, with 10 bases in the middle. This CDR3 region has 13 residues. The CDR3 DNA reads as TGTGCCAGTCAAGTCGGGTCCTACAATGAGCAGTTCTTC. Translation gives CASQVGSYNEQFF.

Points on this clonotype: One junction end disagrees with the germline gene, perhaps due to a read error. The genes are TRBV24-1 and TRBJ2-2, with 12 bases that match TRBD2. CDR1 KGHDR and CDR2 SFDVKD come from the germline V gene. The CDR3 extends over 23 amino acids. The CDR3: CATSDLDPSGGGQHHFNIGELFF. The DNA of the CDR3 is TGTGCCACCAGTGATTTGGATCCTAGCGGGGGGGGCCAACACCATTTTAACATCGGGGAGCTGTTTTTT.

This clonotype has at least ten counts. In nucleotides, the CDR3 is TGTGCCAGCACGAACACTGAAGCTTTCTTT. This sequence encodes CASTNTEAFF. The chain is built from TRBV5-6 and TRBJ1-1, with D unresolved. The CDR3 extends over 10 amino acids. Germline lookup yields CDR1 SGHDT and CDR2 YYEEEE. Trimming cost V 6 bases and J 1 base, with 1 base left between them.

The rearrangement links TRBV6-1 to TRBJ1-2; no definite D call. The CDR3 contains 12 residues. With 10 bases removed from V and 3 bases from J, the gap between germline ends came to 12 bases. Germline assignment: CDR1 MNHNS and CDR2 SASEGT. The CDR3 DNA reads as TGTGCCACCTGGGGAGACTACTATGGCTACACCTTC. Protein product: CATWGDYYGYTF.

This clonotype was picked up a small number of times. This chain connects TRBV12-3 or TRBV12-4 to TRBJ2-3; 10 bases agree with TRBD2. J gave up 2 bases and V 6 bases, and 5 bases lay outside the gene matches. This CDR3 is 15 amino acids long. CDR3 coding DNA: TGTGCCAGCAGGACACTAGCGGGGATCACAGATACGCAGTATTTT. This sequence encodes CASRTLAGITDTQYF.

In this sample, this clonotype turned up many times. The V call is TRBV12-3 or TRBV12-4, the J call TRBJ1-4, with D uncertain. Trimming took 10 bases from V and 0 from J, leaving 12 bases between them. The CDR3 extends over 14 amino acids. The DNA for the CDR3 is TGTGCCACCTCCTTGAGTGCAACTAATGAAAAACTGTTTTTT. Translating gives CATSLSATNEKLFF.

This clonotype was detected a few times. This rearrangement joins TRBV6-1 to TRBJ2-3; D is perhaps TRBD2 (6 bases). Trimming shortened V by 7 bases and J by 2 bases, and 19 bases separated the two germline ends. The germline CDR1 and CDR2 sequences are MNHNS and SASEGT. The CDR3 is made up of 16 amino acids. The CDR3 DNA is TGTGCCAGCACCCCTCGGGGTAGCGGATACACAGATACGCAGTATTTT. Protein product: CASTPRGSGYTDTQYF.